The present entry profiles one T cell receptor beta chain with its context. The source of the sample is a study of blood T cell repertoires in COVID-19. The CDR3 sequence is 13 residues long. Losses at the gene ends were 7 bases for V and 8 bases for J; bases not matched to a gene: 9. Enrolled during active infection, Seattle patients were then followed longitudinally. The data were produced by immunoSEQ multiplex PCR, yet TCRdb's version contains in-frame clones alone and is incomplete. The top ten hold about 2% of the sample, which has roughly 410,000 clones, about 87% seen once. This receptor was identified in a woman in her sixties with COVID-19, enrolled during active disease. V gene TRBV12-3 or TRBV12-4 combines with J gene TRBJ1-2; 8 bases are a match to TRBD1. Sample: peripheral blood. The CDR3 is CASKDRGVGGYTF. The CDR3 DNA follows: TGTGCCAGCAAAGACAGGGGTGTAGGAGGCTACACCTTC.